The 18 T cell receptor beta chains reported below all come from one sample, sequenced in a study of shared clonotypes between healthy human individuals (TCRdb year 2020). Library construction relied on the immunoSEQ multiplex PCR assay. Entries here come from immuneACCESS through TCRdb and include only in-frame sequences with V and J called. Some clones fail to appear in such tables; in the studies checked, an unresolved V gene covers under half of the shortfall, and the cause of the remainder is unknown. Counted in this sample were around 700,000 clones; roughly 70% of them appeared once. The ten largest clones capture around 1.6% of the sample. Sequenced sample: memory CD4+ T cells sorted from blood. According to the study, the label for this sample's cell subset or site signals: CD45RA-negative fraction. These TCRs come from a woman in her 30s in good health.

The chain carries TRBV5-1 and TRBJ1-4; D is uncertain. The CDR3 extends over 15 amino acids. The V end lost 5 bases, the J end lost 0 bases, and 11 bases lay between the germline ends. Looked up from germline, CDR1 is SGHRS and CDR2 is YFSETQ. CDR3 residues: CASRPGRSTNEKLFF. The CDR3, as DNA: TGCGCCAGCAGACCTGGACGGTCAACTAATGAAAAACTGTTTTTT.

The chain has TRBV18 and TRBJ2-2, with TRBD1 matching 8 bases. The trim removed 4 bases at V and 7 bases at J, leaving 11 bases unmatched. The CDR3 extends over 16 amino acids. Germline CDR1 and CDR2: KGHSH and LQKENI. In DNA, the CDR3 is TGTGCCAGCTCACGACCGACAGGGGATCTCGGCGGGGAGCTGTTTTTT. Encoded protein: CASSRPTGDLGGELFF.

The V gene is TRBV7-9, the J gene TRBJ2-1; tentative D call: TRBD2 (5 bases). There are 14 residues in the CDR3. The germline V gene has CDR1 SEHNR and CDR2 FQNEAQ (reference sequence). The V end was cut by 2 bases, the J end by 8 bases, with 13 bases between. CDR3 sequence reads: CASSLSRPGDEQFF. The CDR3 nucleotides are TGTGCCAGCAGCTTAAGCCGACCCGGGGATGAGCAGTTCTTC. Based on the CDR3 plus reference TRBV7-9 and TRBJ2-1, the full variable domain is DTGVSQNPRHKITKRGQNVTFRCDPISEHNRLYWYRQTLGQGPEFLTYFQNEAQLEKSRLLSDRFSAERPKGSFSTLEIQRTEQGDSAMYLCASSLSRPGDEQFFGPGTRLTVL.

This chain joins TRBV27 and TRBJ2-5; D is unresolved. The V end lost 8 bases, the J end lost 5 bases, and 15 bases lay between the germline ends. The germline V gene encodes CDR1 MNHEY and CDR2 SMNVEV (reference sequence). The CDR3 has 13 amino acids. The CDR3 region has the DNA TGTGCCAGCGGAGCCTCGGTCTTGGAGACCCAGTACTTC. Residues: CASGASVLETQYF.

The chain employs TRBV2 and TRBJ1-5; no clear D gene. CDR1 SNHLY and CDR2 FYNNEI come from the germline V gene. This CDR3 spans 15 amino acids. Deletions cut 0 bases from V and 0 bases from J, with 6 bases between. The DNA for the CDR3 is TGTGCCAGCAGTGAAGCCCGCGCTAGCAATCAGCCCCAGCATTTT. As protein: CASSEARASNQPQHF.

As concerns this clone: At the DNA level, this CDR3 is encoded by other sequences in the same sample as well. The CDR3: CASSIQGLVDEQYF. The CDR3 coding sequence is TGTGCCAGTAGTATCCAGGGGCTGGTTGACGAGCAGTACTTC. The chain couples TRBV19 to TRBJ2-7, with a weak D call TRBD1 (6 bases). Trimming took 3 bases from V and 5 from J, leaving 14 bases between them. CDR1 and CDR2 (germline): LNHDA, SQIVND (reference sequence). CDR3 length equals 14 residues.

This clone was seen once. J is TRBJ2-1 and V is TRBV6-1; no clear D. Trimming left V 6 bases short and J 6 bases short, with 12 bases between. In germline, CDR1 is MNHNS, CDR2 SASEGT. The CDR3 loop spans 13 amino acids. CDR3 in DNA: TGTGCCAGCAGACCTTCCCTAGTCAATGAGCAGTTCTTC. As protein: CASRPSLVNEQFF.

This clone was seen only once. The chain recombines TRBV5-1 with TRBJ2-2; D gene ambiguous. Germline V gene data show CDR1 as SGHRS and CDR2 as YFSETQ. CDR3 length: 14 amino acids. V was cut by 0 bases and J by 7 bases, with 10 bases left in between. DNA for the CDR3: TGCGCCAGCAGCTTGGAAGTAAGCAGCGGGGAGCTGTTTTTT. As protein: CASSLEVSSGELFF.

The chain joins TRBV4-2 to TRBJ2-1; 7 bases map to TRBD1. Germline V gene data show CDR1 as LGHNA and CDR2 as YNFKEQ. The CDR3 has 15 amino acids. The V segment lost 1 base and the J segment 2 bases; nucleotides outside the gene matches: 2. The CDR3 sequence: CASSQGGQTYNEQFF. The CDR3 DNA sequence: TGTGCCAGCAGCCAAGGGGGACAGACCTACAATGAGCAGTTCTTC.

This clone has a count of ten or more. The gene calls are TRBV10-3 and TRBJ1-5, with a weak D call TRBD1 (6 bases). V was trimmed by 5 bases and J by 0 bases, leaving 8 bases between them. Germline CDR1 is ENHRY and CDR2 is SYGVKD. This CDR3 spans 14 amino acids. The CDR3, as DNA: TGTGCCATCAGTACAGGGAATAGCAATCAGCCCCAGCATTTT. Its translation is CAISTGNSNQPQHF.

J is TRBJ1-3 and V is TRBV5-6, with no clear D. The length of the CDR3 is 13 residues. CDR1 and CDR2 (germline): SGHDT, YYEEEE. Trimming removed 0 bases at V and 8 bases at J, with 9 bases between. The DNA of the CDR3 is TGTGCCAGCAGCTTGGAGGAGGGAGACACCATATATTTT. Its protein is CASSLEEGDTIYF.

The V call is TRBV19, the J call TRBJ1-5; D is unresolved. The germline gives CDR1 LNHDA, CDR2 SQIVND (reference sequence). The CDR3 is 21 amino acids. The germline V and J ends were trimmed by 5 bases and 3 bases, with 32 bases remaining between them. The CDR3 spells CASSPSVFAGLGPHLNQPQHF. The CDR3 DNA is TGTGCCAGTAGTCCATCTGTTTTTGCGGGGTTAGGACCCCACCTCAATCAGCCCCAGCATTTT.

This sequence joins TRBV7-9 and TRBJ1-6, with TRBD1 identical over 10 bases. Germline V gene lookup returns CDR1 SEHNR and CDR2 FQNEAQ (reference sequence). V gave up 5 bases and J gave up 7 bases; unmatched junction bases: 2. The CDR3 is 14 amino acids. The CDR3 DNA reads TGTGCCAGCAGCGTGGGACAGGGGAATTCACCCCTCCACTTT. Its translation is CASSVGQGNSPLHF. Supplemented by reference TRBV7-9 and TRBJ1-6, the full variable domain reads DTGVSQNPRHKITKRGQNVTFRCDPISEHNRLYWYRQTLGQGPEFLTYFQNEAQLEKSRLLSDRFSAERPKGSFSTLEIQRTEQGDSAMYLCASSVGQGNSPLHFGNGTRLTVT.

J is TRBJ2-2 and V is TRBV7-2, with D unclear. CDR3 size: 15 residues. V lost 5 bases and J lost 6, with 16 bases in between. Germline V lookup: CDR1 SGHTA, CDR2 FQGNSA. In DNA form, the CDR3 reads TGTGCCAGCAGCCGTGTTGCCCTTACTTCCGGGGAGCTGTTTTTT. Translated: CASSRVALTSGELFF.

V gene TRBV4-1 combines with J gene TRBJ1-2; TRBD1 agrees at 7 bases. V gave up 2 bases and J gave up 6 bases; unmatched junction bases: 9. Germline assignment: CDR1 MGHRA and CDR2 YSYEKL. The CDR3 totals 15 residues. For the CDR3, the DNA is TGCGCCAGCAGCCAAACACCGGGACAGCGGCATGGCTACACCTTC. Its protein is CASSQTPGQRHGYTF.

For the CDR3, the DNA is TGTGCCAGCAGCTTAGGGAACGGTAACAATGAGCAGTTCTTC. Its translation: CASSLGNGNNEQFF. The V call is TRBV7-9, the J call TRBJ2-1, with D unclear. The CDR3 sequence is 14 residues long. V was trimmed by 1 base and J by 5 bases, leaving 9 bases between them. Germline V lookup: CDR1 SEHNR, CDR2 FQNEAQ (reference sequence). Together with reference TRBV7-9 and TRBJ2-1, the CDR3 gives the full variable domain: DTGVSQNPRHKITKRGQNVTFRCDPISEHNRLYWYRQTLGQGPEFLTYFQNEAQLEKSRLLSDRFSAERPKGSFSTLEIQRTEQGDSAMYLCASSLGNGNNEQFFGPGTRLTVL.

The chain recombines TRBV14 with TRBJ1-2; no definite D call. The germline V and J ends were trimmed by 1 base and 6 bases, with 15 bases remaining between them. The CDR3 runs 15 residues. Germline V lookup: CDR1 SGHDN, CDR2 FVKESK. The CDR3 loop reads CASSQVVGGVDGYTF. CDR3 coding DNA: TGTGCCAGCAGCCAAGTGGTGGGAGGAGTGGATGGCTACACCTTC.

This clone occurred a few times. J is TRBJ2-3 and V is TRBV28; 7 bases are a match to TRBD1. CDR1 and CDR2 from the germline V gene are MDHEN and SYDVKM. V was clipped by 3 bases and J by 2 bases; unmatched bases: 8. The CDR3 runs 16 residues. The CDR3 region has the DNA TGTGCCAGCAGTTTTCCGGGACAGTCCCCCACAGATACGCAGTATTTT. Translation: CASSFPGQSPTDTQYF.